The 2 T cell receptor beta chains in this list originate from one sample, sequenced in a study of T cells in Graves' hyperthyroidism and ophthalmopathy. Using RNA transcripts as the source, TCR beta CDR3 regions were amplified. TCR CDR3 regions were first amplified by RT-PCR with HTBI primers. Each CDR3 protein is one row after TCRdb ran MiXCR on the multiplex PCR reads. The repertoire includes about 500,000 distinct CDR3 sequences, roughly 16% of them detected once, and about 29% sits in the top ten. Sequenced input: blood. The receptor source for this set is a woman aged 25-40 years with Graves' ophthalmopathy.

On this clonotype itself: A junction end diverges from the germline sequence, so it may reflect a read error. The J gene is TRBJ2-7, the V gene TRBV27, with D unresolved. There are 16 residues in the CDR3. Per the germline V gene, CDR1 is MNHEY and CDR2 is SMNVEV (reference sequence). The CDR3 DNA sequence: TGTGCCAGCAGTAAAGCCGGACCAAGTGGCTCCCACGAGCAGTACTTC. It translates to CASSKAGPSGSHEQYF.

This clonotype was observed a few times. This chain connects TRBV5-5 to TRBJ1-5, with D unresolved. The V end was cut by 9 bases, the J end by 8 bases, with 18 bases between. The CDR3 loop spans 13 amino acids. Germline V gene lookup returns CDR1 SGHKS and CDR2 YYEKEE (reference sequence). CDR3 sequence reads: CATMRDFLKPQHF. The CDR3 DNA follows: TGTGCCACCATGAGGGATTTTTTAAAGCCCCAGCATTTT.